This entry is about one T cell receptor beta chain. Many counts were recorded for this clonotype. It has no known antigen specificity. No base quality information exists; no much larger clone differs at one position. This entry is derived from a study of T-cell reconstitution after alpha-beta-depleted transplantation in children (dated by TCRdb to the mid-2010s). About the full investigation: Using TCR repertoire profiling, the study quantitatively followed how T-cell immune reconstitution unfolded in children after TCRalphabeta/CD19-depleted allogeneic hematopoietic cell transplantation. What the research found in general, with its limitations: About two months after transplant, the apparently early recovery of alphabetaT-cell counts reportedly depended on just several hundred clones that had expanded rapidly and came from non-depleted graft cells. Over the following months the frequencies of hyperexpanded clones went down, and after one year T-cell counts and TCRbeta diversity were mostly credited to newly produced T cells. In some patients, the high TCRbeta diversity seen at day 60 was put down to recipient T cells and intrathymic progenitors that had survived conditioning.

The label giving this sample's treatment or condition can be read as: allogeneic hematopoietic cell transplantation with graft depleted of TCRalphabeta T cells and CD19 B cells. TCRalphabeta/CD19-depleted allogeneic hematopoietic cell grafts were given to the transplant recipients, all of whom were children. Libraries were prepared through PCR. The sequencer listed for this sample is Illumina HiSeq 2500. Molecular barcoding was employed in the preparation of TCR libraries, with unique molecular identifiers being used to normalize TCRbeta repertoire quantification. TCRdb handled the public reads itself, with Q25 trimming in fastp and clone calling in MiXCR, and kept productive beta chains. Under each unique CDR3 protein, matching rows form one entry showing the most common genes and DNA. Recorded for this sample are around 270,000 distinct CDR3 sequences; 6% to 10% of them occurred a single time. The ten most abundant clones make up 9.1% of the sample.

This receptor was taken from a female patient under 10 years old who had a stem cell transplant for Fanconi anemia, so the T cells may come from the graft donor. The sample was peripheral blood, taken 360 days after TCRalphabeta/CD19-depleted stem cell transplant.

The CDR3 has the sequence CASRRGVTDTQYF. The DNA is TGTGCCAGCAGGCGGGGGGTCACAGATACGCAGTATTTT. Here the chain combines TRBV6-5 and TRBJ2-3, and 8 bases in between align with TRBD2. Per the germline V gene, MNHEY is the CDR1 and SVGAGI is the CDR2. The germline V and J ends show losses of 6 bases and 2 bases respectively, and no gene match explains 1 base of the junction. The CDR3 holds 13 amino acids from the cysteine to the phenylalanine. Left in the record is the CDR3 DNA by itself, 39 bases read in frame from the first base.